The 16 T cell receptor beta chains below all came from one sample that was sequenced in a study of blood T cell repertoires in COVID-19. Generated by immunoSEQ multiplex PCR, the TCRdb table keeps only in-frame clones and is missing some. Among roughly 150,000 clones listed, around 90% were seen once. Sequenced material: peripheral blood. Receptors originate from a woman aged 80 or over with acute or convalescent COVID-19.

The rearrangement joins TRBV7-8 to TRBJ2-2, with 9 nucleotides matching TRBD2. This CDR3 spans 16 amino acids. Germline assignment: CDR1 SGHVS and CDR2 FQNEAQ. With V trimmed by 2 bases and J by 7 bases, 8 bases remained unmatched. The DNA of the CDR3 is TGTGCCAGCAGCTTAACCGGGACTAGCAAAGGCGGGGAGCTGTTTTTT. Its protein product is CASSLTGTSKGGELFF.

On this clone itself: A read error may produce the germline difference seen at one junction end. The CDR3 spells CASNELAGEQFF. For the CDR3, the DNA is TGTGCCAGCAATGAACTAGCGGGGGAGCAGTTCTTC. The chain has TRBV2 and TRBJ2-1; 10 bases fit TRBD2. Germline lookup yields CDR1 SNHLY and CDR2 FYNNEI. The CDR3 is 12 amino acids.

The CDR3 spells CASSVLWGETEAFF. CDR3 DNA: TGTGCCAGCAGTGTACTCTGGGGGGAGACTGAAGCTTTCTTT. The chain recombines TRBV2 with TRBJ1-1, with D perhaps TRBD1 (5 bases). This CDR3 contains 14 residues. The germline gives CDR1 SNHLY, CDR2 FYNNEI. Trimming shortened V by 4 bases and J by 5 bases, and 14 bases separated the two germline ends.

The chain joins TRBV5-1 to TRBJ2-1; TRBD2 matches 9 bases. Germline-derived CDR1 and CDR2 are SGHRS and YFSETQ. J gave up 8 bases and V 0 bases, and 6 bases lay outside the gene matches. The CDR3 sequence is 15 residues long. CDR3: CASSLESGLADEQFF. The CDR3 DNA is TGCGCCAGCAGCTTGGAGTCGGGACTAGCTGATGAGCAGTTCTTC.

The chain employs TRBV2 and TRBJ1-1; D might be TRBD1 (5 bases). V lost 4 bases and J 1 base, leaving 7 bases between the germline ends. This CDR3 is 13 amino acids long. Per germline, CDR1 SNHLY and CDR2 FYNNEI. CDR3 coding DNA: TGTGCCAGCAGTGGGGGCCCGAACACTGAAGCTTTCTTT. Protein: CASSGGPNTEAFF.

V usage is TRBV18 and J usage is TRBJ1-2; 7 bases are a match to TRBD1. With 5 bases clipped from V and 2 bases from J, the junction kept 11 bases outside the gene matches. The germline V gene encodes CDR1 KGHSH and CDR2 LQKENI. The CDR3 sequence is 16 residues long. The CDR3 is CASSGDTGAPNYGYTF. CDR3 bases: TGTGCCAGCTCAGGCGACACAGGGGCACCCAACTATGGCTACACCTTC. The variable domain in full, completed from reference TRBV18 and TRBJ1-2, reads NAGVMQNPRHLVRRRGQEARLRCSPMKGHSHVYWYRQLPEEGLKFMVYLQKENIIDESGMPKERFSAEFPKEGPSILRIQQVVRGDSAAYFCASSGDTGAPNYGYTFGSGTRLTVV.

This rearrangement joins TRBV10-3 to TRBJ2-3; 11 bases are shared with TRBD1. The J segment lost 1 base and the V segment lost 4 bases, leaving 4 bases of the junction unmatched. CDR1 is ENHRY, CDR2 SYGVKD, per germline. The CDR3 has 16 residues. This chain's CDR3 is CAISGTGGAGTDTQYF. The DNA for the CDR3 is TGTGCCATCAGTGGGACAGGGGGCGCAGGCACAGATACGCAGTATTTT.

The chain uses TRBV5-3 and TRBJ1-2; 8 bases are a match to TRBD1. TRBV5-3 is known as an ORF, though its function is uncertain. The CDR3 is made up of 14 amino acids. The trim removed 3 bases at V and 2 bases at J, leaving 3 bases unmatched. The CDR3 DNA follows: TGTGCCAGAAGCTCGGGACAGGAGAACTATGGCTACACCTTC. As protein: CARSSGQENYGYTF.

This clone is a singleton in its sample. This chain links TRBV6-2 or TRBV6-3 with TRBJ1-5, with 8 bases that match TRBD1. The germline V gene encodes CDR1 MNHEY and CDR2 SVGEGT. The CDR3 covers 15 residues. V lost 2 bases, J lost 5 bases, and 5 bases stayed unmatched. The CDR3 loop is CASSYNQGAYQPQHF. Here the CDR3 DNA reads TGTGCCAGCAGTTACAATCAGGGGGCGTATCAGCCCCAGCATTTT.

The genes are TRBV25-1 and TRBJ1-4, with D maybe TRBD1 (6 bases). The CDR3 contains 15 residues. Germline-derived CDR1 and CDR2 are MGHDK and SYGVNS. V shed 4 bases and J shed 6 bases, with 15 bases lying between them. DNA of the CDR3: TGTGCCAGCAGTGCTCAAGGGGGGGCGGATGAAAAACTGTTTTTT. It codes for CASSAQGGADEKLFF.

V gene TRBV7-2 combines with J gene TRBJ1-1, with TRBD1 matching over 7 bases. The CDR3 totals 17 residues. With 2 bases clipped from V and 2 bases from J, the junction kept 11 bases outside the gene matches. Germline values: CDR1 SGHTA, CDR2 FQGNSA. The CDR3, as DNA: TGTGCCAGCAGCTTATGGGCCAGCGGACAGGCAAACACTGAAGCTTTCTTT. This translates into CASSLWASGQANTEAFF.

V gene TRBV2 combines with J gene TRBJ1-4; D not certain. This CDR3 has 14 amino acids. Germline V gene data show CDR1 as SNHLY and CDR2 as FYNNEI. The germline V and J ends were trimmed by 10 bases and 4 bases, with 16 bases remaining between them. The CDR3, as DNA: TGTGCCACCTCTTTAGAGGCGATTAATGAAAAACTGTTTTTT. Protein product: CATSLEAINEKLFF.

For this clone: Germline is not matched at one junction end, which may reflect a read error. The CDR3 DNA reads TGTGCCGGCAGCATCGATGAGCGGGGAGTCTCCTACAATGAGCAGTTCTTC. As protein: CAGSIDERGVSYNEQFF. The V and J genes are TRBV7-9 and TRBJ2-1, with 7 bases that match TRBD2. The CDR3 totals 17 residues. From germline, CDR1 is SEHNR and CDR2 FQNEAQ (reference sequence).

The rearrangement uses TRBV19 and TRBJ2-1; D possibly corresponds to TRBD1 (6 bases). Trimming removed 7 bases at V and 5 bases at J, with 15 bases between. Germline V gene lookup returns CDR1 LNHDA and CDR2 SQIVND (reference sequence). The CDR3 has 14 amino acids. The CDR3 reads CASTKTGTHNEQFF. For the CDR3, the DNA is TGTGCCAGTACGAAAACCGGGACACACAATGAGCAGTTCTTC.

The CDR3 sequence: CASRGAGGNSNYGYTF. The CDR3 nucleotides are TGTGCCAGTAGGGGAGCAGGGGGCAACTCCAACTATGGCTACACCTTC. J is TRBJ1-2 and V is TRBV19, with 8 bases identical to TRBD1. The germline gives CDR1 LNHDA, CDR2 SQIVND (reference sequence). CDR3 length: 16 residues. Losses at the gene ends were 6 bases for V and 2 bases for J; bases not matched to a gene: 11.

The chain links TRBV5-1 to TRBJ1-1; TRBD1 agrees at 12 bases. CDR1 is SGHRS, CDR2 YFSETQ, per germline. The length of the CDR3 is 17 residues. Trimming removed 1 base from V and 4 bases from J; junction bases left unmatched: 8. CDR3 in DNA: TGCGCCAGCAGCTTGAGAGGCGGGACAGGGGGCCGCACTGAAGCTTTCTTT. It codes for CASSLRGGTGGRTEAFF. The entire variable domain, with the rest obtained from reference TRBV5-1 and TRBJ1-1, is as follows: KAGVTQTPRYLIKTRGQQVTLSCSPISGHRSVSWYQQTPGQGLQFLFEYFSETQRNKGNFPGRFSGRQFSNSRSEMNVSTLELGDSALYLCASSLRGGTGGRTEAFFGQGTRLTVV.